Each of the 25 T cell receptor beta chains below was sequenced from the same sample in a study of cytomegalovirus exposure and HLA in healthy donors. Researchers ran the PCR with 60 Vbeta and 13 Jbeta primers. Sequenced by immunoSEQ multiplex PCR; TCRdb stores in-frame clones only, minus some. This sample has some 140,000 clones, with 80% found just once. Sample: PBMCs. These receptors were taken from a man aged 30-40 years in good health and CMV-seropositive.

This chain connects TRBV7-8 to TRBJ1-6, with D possibly being TRBD1 (6 bases). This CDR3 is built from 17 residues. Trimming stripped 5 bases from V and 2 bases from J, with 16 bases between. The germline V gene encodes CDR1 SGHVS and CDR2 FQNEAQ. DNA for the CDR3: TGTGCCAGCAGCGGGACACGCGCCAGGGCCTATAATTCACCCCTCCACTTT. Protein product: CASSGTRARAYNSPLHF.

The chain links TRBV10-3 to TRBJ2-6; D is possibly TRBD1 (5 bases). The CDR3 is made up of 15 amino acids. Germline loops: CDR1 ENHRY, CDR2 SYGVKD. V lost 8 bases and J lost 0, with 11 bases in between. In DNA form, the CDR3 reads TGTGCCATCGGGGCAGGGCCCTCTGGGGCCAACGTCCTGACTTTC. Protein sequence: CAIGAGPSGANVLTF.

J is TRBJ2-5 and V is TRBV9; maybe TRBD2 (5 bases). The better agreement between TRBJ2-7 and the DNA end casts doubt on the J call. The CDR3 consists of 14 residues. Germline V CDR1 and CDR2: SGDLS, YYNGEE. CDR3 coding DNA: TGTGCCAGCAGCGTAGGCCACGGACTCTACGAGCAGTACTTC. It is translated as CASSVGHGLYEQYF.

Only a few counts were recorded for this clone. V and J are TRBV28 and TRBJ2-1; TRBD2 matches at 7 bases. The CDR3 has 16 amino acids. V dropped 5 bases and J dropped 2; count of bases not matched to a gene: 9. The germline V gene has CDR1 MDHEN and CDR2 SYDVKM. The CDR3 DNA is TGTGCCAGCAGTCCATCCACTAGCGCACCCTACAATGAGCAGTTCTTC. This translates into CASSPSTSAPYNEQFF.

The V gene is TRBV6-5, the J gene TRBJ2-1, with D possibly matching TRBD1 (6 bases). The CDR3 is 14 residues long. Germline V CDR1 and CDR2: MNHEY, SVGAGI. The V end lost 6 bases, the J end lost 0 bases, and 9 bases lay between the germline ends. The CDR3 reads CASRSDSSYNEQFF. CDR3 DNA sequence: TGTGCCAGCAGGTCGGACAGCTCCTACAATGAGCAGTTCTTC.

The chain joins TRBV4-2 to TRBJ2-7, with a tentative D call TRBD1 (6 bases). The CDR3 loop spans 16 amino acids. Trimming pared 3 bases from V and 3 bases from J, leaving 18 bases between. The V gene's germline CDR1 is LGHNA and CDR2 YNFKEQ. CDR3 in amino acids: CASSQGFDRTDYEQYF. The CDR3 bases are TGTGCCAGCAGCCAGGGATTTGACAGGACCGACTACGAGCAGTACTTC.

DNA for the CDR3: TGTGCCAGCAGCTTGTATTCGGGTTTCCAAGAGACAGATACGCAGTATTTT. Its protein is CASSLYSGFQETDTQYF. This chain connects TRBV5-4 to TRBJ2-3; the D is unclear. Trimming removed 1 base from V and 3 bases from J, with 18 bases in between. CDR3 size: 17 residues. The germline V gene encodes CDR1 SGHNT and CDR2 YYREEE (reference sequence).

The chain uses TRBV27 and TRBJ1-4; D might be TRBD1 (5 bases). V lost 3 bases and J lost 6, with 11 bases in between. The CDR3 spans 14 residues. CDR1 is MNHEY, CDR2 SMNVEV, per germline (reference sequence). The CDR3, as DNA: TGTGCCAGCAGTTTGGGGGGGGTCTATGAAAAACTGTTTTTT. Its translation: CASSLGGVYEKLFF.

This clone occurred once. The chain is built from TRBV11-2 and TRBJ2-1; TRBD2 matches 14 bases. The CDR3 loop spans 17 amino acids. V shed 6 bases, J shed 8 bases, and the junction held 12 bases outside the gene matches. The germline CDR1 and CDR2 sequences are SGHAT and FQNNGV. CDR3 nucleotides: TGTGCCAGCAGGCGACTAGCGGGAGGGCTGGTTCGTGATGAGCAGTTCTTC. Translating it yields CASRRLAGGLVRDEQFF.

The chain links TRBV4-1 to TRBJ2-1, with TRBD2 identical over 12 bases. The length of the CDR3 is 16 residues. Germline CDR1 MGHRA, CDR2 YSYEKL. The junction had 11 bases not matched to a gene; V was cut back by 4 bases and J by 10 bases. The CDR3 loop is CASSRLAGELSGEQFF. The CDR3 DNA reads TGCGCCAGCAGCCGACTAGCGGGAGAACTTTCAGGCGAGCAGTTCTTC.

CDR3 protein: CASSAMTGGSTDTQYF. The CDR3 DNA reads TGTGCCAGCAGCGCCATGACAGGGGGAAGCACAGATACGCAGTATTTT. This chain links TRBV11-1 with TRBJ2-3; TRBD1 agrees at 9 bases. V lost 5 bases to trimming and J lost 0 bases; unmatched junction nucleotides: 6. CDR3 size: 16 residues. The germline CDR1 and CDR2 sequences are SGHAT and FQDESV (reference sequence).

The chain uses TRBV2 and TRBJ1-1, with 7 positions matching TRBD1. Germline loops: CDR1 SNHLY, CDR2 FYNNEI. This CDR3 is 15 amino acids long. After removal of 2 bases from V and 4 bases from J, the junction contained 7 bases not matched to a gene. The CDR3 region is CASSESRTGGTEAFF. CDR3 bases: TGTGCCAGCAGTGAATCTAGGACAGGCGGCACTGAAGCTTTCTTT.

The chain couples TRBV6-5 to TRBJ2-7, with 12 bases that match TRBD2. CDR3 size: 15 residues. Per the germline V gene, CDR1 is MNHEY and CDR2 is SVGAGI. Trimming removed 10 bases from V and 7 bases from J; junction bases left unmatched: 14. Here the CDR3 reads CATQRASGRAGEQYF. The DNA for the CDR3 is TGTGCCACCCAACGAGCTAGCGGGAGGGCGGGGGAGCAGTACTTC.

This rearrangement joins TRBV5-4 to TRBJ2-1, with D perhaps TRBD2 (5 bases). Deletions cut 3 bases from V and 2 bases from J, with 21 bases between. The CDR3 consists of 18 residues. The germline gives CDR1 SGHNT, CDR2 YYREEE (reference sequence). This CDR3 is CASSSRGSALRTYNEQFF. The CDR3 coding sequence is TGTGCCAGCAGCTCTCGGGGTAGCGCTTTGAGAACCTACAATGAGCAGTTCTTC. Full variable domain (remainder filled in from reference TRBV5-4 and TRBJ2-1): ETGVTQSPTHLIKTRGQQVTLRCSSQSGHNTVSWYQQALGQGPQFIFQYYREEENGRGNFPPRFSGLQFPNYSSELNVNALELDDSALYLCASSSRGSALRTYNEQFFGPGTRLTVL.

The J gene is TRBJ2-5, the V gene TRBV29-1, with D unresolved. Trimming left V 7 bases short and J 3 bases short, with 15 bases between. CDR3 length: 13 amino acids. In germline, CDR1 is SQVTM, CDR2 ANQGSEA. Here the CDR3 reads CSAARLTKETQYF. In DNA form, the CDR3 reads TGCAGCGCTGCACGTTTGACAAAAGAGACCCAGTACTTC.

V and J are TRBV6-7 and TRBJ2-1; 8 bases match TRBD2. TRBV6-7 is annotated as an ORF whose role is uncertain. This CDR3 region has 17 residues. The V segment lost 0 bases and the J segment 1 base; nucleotides outside the gene matches: 5. The CDR3 here is CASSYSSGRGSYNEQFF. The CDR3 DNA reads TGTGCCAGCAGTTACTCGAGCGGGAGAGGTTCCTACAATGAGCAGTTCTTC.

J is TRBJ1-1 and V is TRBV2; 7 bases agree with TRBD1. This CDR3 is 14 amino acids long. Germline trimming cut 6 bases from V and 4 bases from J; bases unmatched to any gene: 8. Germline lookup yields CDR1 SNHLY and CDR2 FYNNEI. CDR3 in amino acids: CASRETGIGTEAFF. The DNA of the CDR3 is TGTGCCAGCAGAGAGACAGGGATTGGCACTGAAGCTTTCTTT.

The genes are TRBV27 and TRBJ2-1; tentatively, D is TRBD1 (6 bases). The CDR3 contains 11 residues. The germline CDR1 and CDR2 sequences are MNHEY and SMNVEV (reference sequence). Trimming shortened V by 8 bases and J by 9 bases, and 11 bases separated the two germline ends. The DNA for the CDR3 is TGTGCCAGCGGGACATTGAGTGAGCAGTTCTTC. The encoded protein is CASGTLSEQFF.

The chain joins TRBV2 to TRBJ2-7, with 12 bases fitting TRBD2. CDR3 size: 15 residues. The trim removed 7 bases at V and 3 bases at J, leaving 7 bases unmatched. Germline CDR1 SNHLY, CDR2 FYNNEI. CDR3 sequence reads: CASTGGLAGFYEQYF. The CDR3, as DNA: TGTGCCAGCACCGGAGGACTAGCGGGATTCTACGAGCAGTACTTC. The variable domain in full, with the rest retrieved from reference TRBV2 and TRBJ2-7, is EPEVTQTPSHQVTQMGQEVILRCVPISNHLYFYWYRQILGQKVEFLVSFYNNEISEKSEIFDDQFSVERPDGSNFTLKIRSTKLEDSAMYFCASTGGLAGFYEQYFGPGTRLTVT.

The rearrangement links TRBV15 to TRBJ2-5; 8 bases are shared with TRBD1. Near its end, the DNA agrees better with TRBJ2-7, so the J call may be wrong. Germline V gives CDR1 LNHNV, CDR2 YYDKDF (reference sequence). The CDR3 sequence is 13 residues long. The CDR3 DNA is TGTGCCACCAGCCGGGACAGGAACTACGAGCAGTACTTC. Its protein product is CATSRDRNYEQYF.

The chain couples TRBV11-2 to TRBJ2-7; 8 bases agree with TRBD1. Trimming took 5 bases from V and 3 from J; bases not matched to a gene: 9. Germline V gives CDR1 SGHAT, CDR2 FQNNGV. CDR3 size: 15 residues. As DNA, the CDR3 is TGTGCCAGCAGCCAGGGGGCAAATTTCCTCTACGAGCAGTACTTC. Protein: CASSQGANFLYEQYF.

The gene calls are TRBV11-3 and TRBJ2-5; perhaps TRBD1 as D (6 bases). V shed 5 bases and J shed 5 bases, with 15 bases lying between them. Germline loops: CDR1 SGHNT, CDR2 YENEEA. CDR3 length: 14 residues. The chain's CDR3 is CASSPLGTSETQYF. The CDR3 DNA reads as TGTGCCAGCAGCCCCCTGGGGACATCGGAGACCCAGTACTTC.

The chain joins TRBV5-1 to TRBJ2-1; 8 bases are a match to TRBD1. Germline V gives CDR1 SGHRS, CDR2 YFSETQ. The CDR3 runs 16 residues. Trimming cost V 0 bases and J 0 bases; bases outside gene matches: 2. CDR3 sequence reads: CASSLVGTGSYNEQFF. DNA of the CDR3: TGCGCCAGCAGCTTGGTGGGGACAGGCTCCTACAATGAGCAGTTCTTC.

This clone was recorded a few times. A far larger clone is off by one base, so a read error is likely. The chain employs TRBV5-6 and TRBJ1-2, with 7 bases matching TRBD1. The germline CDR1 and CDR2 sequences are SGHDT and YYEEEE. The CDR3 is 15 residues long. Trimming removed 2 bases from V and 5 bases from J; junction bases left unmatched: 9. The chain's CDR3 is CASSLHRGSKYGYTF. The CDR3 nucleotides read TGTGCCAGCAGCTTACACAGGGGATCGAAATATGGCTACACCTTC.

This clone was observed a single time. The chain joins TRBV9 to TRBJ2-7, with TRBD2 matching over 8 bases. V trimming: 2 bases; J trimming: 3 bases; junction bases outside the gene matches: 4. The CDR3 consists of 14 residues. CDR1 and CDR2 (germline): SGDLS, YYNGEE. The CDR3 protein is CASSVRGGNYEQYF. CDR3 in DNA: TGTGCCAGCAGCGTTCGGGGGGGAAACTACGAGCAGTACTTC.